This TCR beta chain was captured in a study of CD8 T cells in Susac syndrome. Reverse transcription of roughly 0.45 to 1 ug RNA used random hexamers. immunoSEQ multiplex PCR amplified TCR beta CDR3 across 54 Vbeta, 13 Jbeta. TCRdb re-analysed the immunoSEQ multiplex PCR reads in MiXCR, keeping a single row per CDR3 protein. The data hold about 210,000 distinct CDR3 sequences, with roughly 96% observed a single time. Sequencing targeted TCR beta in T cells from blood (CD8+ and CD4+). The multiple sclerosis control group comprised treatment-naive patients with stable or active relapsing-remitting disease. TEMRA cells were enriched by FACS, and CD4+ and CD8+ T cells were negatively isolated. Per germline, CDR1 DFQATT and CDR2 SNEGSKA (reference sequence). V was cut by 5 bases and J by 4 bases, with 21 bases left in between. The length of the CDR3 is 15 residues.

V gene TRBV20-1 combines with J gene TRBJ2-7; D tentatively reads TRBD1 or TRBD2 (7 bases each). This receptor was obtained from a human donor with multiple sclerosis. The sample comprised CD4+ T cells from PBMCs. Written as DNA, the CDR3 is TGCAGTGCTGGGCTGGGGAGGGGGCTTCTTTACGAGCAGTACTTC. Its translation: CSAGLGRGLLYEQYF.